The 16 T cell receptor beta chains reported below all come from one sample, sequenced in a study of T cell responses to AZD1222 COVID-19 vaccine. Using immunoSEQ multiplex PCR, the repertoire was profiled, and TCRdb retains in-frame clones only, with some absent. Of around 97,000 clones detected, over 75% appear once; the ten largest clones hold 20% to 25%. This specimen consisted of peripheral blood, obtained on day 0 of AZD1222 vaccination. Receptors originate from an adult in good health.

V gene TRBV7-9 combines with J gene TRBJ2-3, with D perhaps TRBD2 (5 bases). The CDR3 consists of 15 residues. Between the trimmed V and J ends, which lost 5 bases and 4 bases, there was a span of 16 bases. Germline loops: CDR1 SEHNR, CDR2 FQNEAQ (reference sequence). This CDR3 reads CASSPVGGWADTQYF. The CDR3 region has the DNA TGTGCCAGCAGCCCTGTTGGAGGTTGGGCAGATACGCAGTATTTT.

The chain joins TRBV21-1 to TRBJ2-1; the table's D call of TRBD2 was not tested on the DNA. TRBV21-1 is a documented pseudogene. CDR3 length: 12 amino acids. CDR3 nucleotides: TGTGCCACCCCTAGCGAGGACAATGAGCAGTTCTTC. Translation gives CATPSEDNEQFF.

The V gene is TRBV5-1, the J gene TRBJ2-7, with TRBD2 identical over 11 bases. Germline V gene data show CDR1 as SGHRS and CDR2 as YFSETQ. Germline trimming cut 3 bases from V and 4 bases from J; bases unmatched to any gene: 6. CDR3 length: 15 residues. The CDR3 nucleotides are TGCGCCAGCAGCTCCGGTGGGACTAGCGGATACGAGCAGTACTTC. It codes for CASSSGGTSGYEQYF.

CDR3 sequence reads: CATSSDRFNQPQHF. The CDR3 DNA sequence: TGTGCCACCAGCTCGGACAGGTTCAATCAGCCCCAGCATTTT. The V call is TRBV24-1, the J call TRBJ1-5; 7 nucleotides line up with TRBD1. Germline lookup yields CDR1 KGHDR and CDR2 SFDVKD. J was trimmed by 3 bases and V by 7 bases; bases with no gene match: 5. The CDR3 length is 14 residues.

V usage is TRBV9 and J usage is TRBJ1-2; D is uncertain. CDR1 SGDLS and CDR2 YYNGEE come from the germline V gene. The CDR3 is 14 amino acids. The V and J ends lost 2 bases and 7 bases respectively, with 15 bases between them. The CDR3 DNA sequence: TGTGCCAGCAGCGTGGGAACGGAGCCACTTGGCTACACCTTC. Translated: CASSVGTEPLGYTF.

The chain is built from TRBV6-2 or TRBV6-3 and TRBJ1-1; 9 positions agree with TRBD1. CDR1 is MNHEY and CDR2 is SVGEGT in the germline V gene. This CDR3 region has 13 residues. Unmatched junction bases numbered 3, after V lost 5 bases and J lost 5 bases. The CDR3 is CASSLQGATEAFF. The CDR3 coding sequence is TGTGCCAGCAGTCTACAGGGGGCAACTGAAGCTTTCTTT.

The chain recombines TRBV21-1 with TRBJ2-3. TRBV21-1 is a pseudogene locus. The CDR3 has 15 residues. CDR3 sequence reads: CASDPVGGSTDTQYF. The DNA for the CDR3 is TGTGCCAGCGACCCCGTGGGGGGCAGCACAGATACGCAGTATTTT.

This sequence joins TRBV5-4 and TRBJ2-1; 7 bases match TRBD2. Germline lookup yields CDR1 SGHNT and CDR2 YYREEE (reference sequence). V lost 2 bases, J lost 7 bases, and 15 bases stayed unmatched. CDR3 length: 17 residues. DNA for the CDR3: TGTGCCAGCAGCTTCCCTGCTGGCGGGAGTTTCGGAAATGAGCAGTTCTTC. It specifies CASSFPAGGSFGNEQFF.

V usage is TRBV3-1 (or the pseudogene TRBV3-2) and J usage is TRBJ2-3; D is unclear. The germline CDR1 and CDR2 sequences are LGHDT and YNNKEL (reference sequence). The CDR3 totals 14 residues. The V end was cut by 4 bases, the J end by 1 base, with 9 bases between. DNA of the CDR3: TGTGCCAGCAGCCCCGGCGGCGGCACAGATACGCAGTATTTT. Protein: CASSPGGGTDTQYF.

J is TRBJ2-1 and V is TRBV18; D may be TRBD2 (6 bases). Germline CDR1 reads KGHSH; CDR2 reads LQKENI. CDR3 size: 16 residues. V gave up 6 bases and J gave up 6 bases, with 21 bases separating them. DNA for the CDR3: TGTGCCAGCTCCCCCAGAGCGGGCACTAACTTCAATGAGCAGTTCTTC. Translation gives CASSPRAGTNFNEQFF. Looking up the rest from reference TRBV18 and TRBJ2-1 gives the full variable domain: NAGVMQNPRHLVRRRGQEARLRCSPMKGHSHVYWYRQLPEEGLKFMVYLQKENIIDESGMPKERFSAEFPKEGPSILRIQQVVRGDSAAYFCASSPRAGTNFNEQFFGPGTRLTVL.

The chain recombines TRBV7-9 with TRBJ2-1, with 14 bases lining up with TRBD2. The germline V gene encodes CDR1 SEHNR and CDR2 FQNEAQ (reference sequence). With V trimmed by 5 bases and J by 1 base, 7 bases remained unmatched. CDR3 length equals 18 residues. The CDR3 bases are TGTGCCAGCAGCCAACCGACTAGCGGGGGGGCATCCTACAATGAGCAGTTCTTC. Its translation is CASSQPTSGGASYNEQFF.

This chain connects TRBV28 to TRBJ2-7; tentatively, D is TRBD2 (6 bases). The CDR3 totals 14 residues. Germline CDR1 MDHEN, CDR2 SYDVKM. Trimming shortened V by 3 bases and J by 4 bases, and 13 bases separated the two germline ends. Here the CDR3 DNA reads TGTGCCAGCAGTTTGTCGGGAGAATCGTACGAGCAGTACTTC. Encoded protein: CASSLSGESYEQYF.

The chain has TRBV25-1 and TRBJ2-7; 7 bases match TRBD2. V shed 1 base, J shed 5 bases, and the junction held 5 bases outside the gene matches. Looked up from germline, CDR1 is MGHDK and CDR2 is SYGVNS. CDR3 length: 14 amino acids. The CDR3 nucleotides are TGTGCCAGCAGTGAATTGCGGGAGTCCGACGAGCAGTACTTC. Translation gives CASSELRESDEQYF.

This chain joins TRBV7-3 and TRBJ1-3; TRBD1 matches at 7 bases. CDR1 and CDR2 (germline): SGHTA, FQGTGA. The CDR3 totals 16 residues. Trimming cost V 0 bases and J 4 bases; bases outside gene matches: 6. This CDR3 is CASSLTAAGQGNTIYF. For the CDR3, the DNA is TGTGCCAGCAGCTTAACGGCCGCGGGACAGGGAAACACCATATATTTT.

This chain joins TRBV4-2 and TRBJ1-2; no clear D. This CDR3 contains 12 residues. Between the trimmed V and J ends, which lost 1 base and 2 bases, there was a span of 2 bases. The V gene's germline CDR1 is LGHNA and CDR2 YNFKEQ. The CDR3 DNA reads TGTGCCAGCAGCCAAGGGAACTATGGCTACACCTTC. The encoded protein is CASSQGNYGYTF.

The chain combines TRBV28 with TRBJ1-5; 8 nucleotides line up with TRBD1. The CDR3 covers 15 residues. Trimming at V came to 1 base and at J to 2 bases, leaving 1 base not matched to a gene. Germline lookup yields CDR1 MDHEN and CDR2 SYDVKM. CDR3 sequence reads: CASSLSGQGNQPQHF. The CDR3 DNA reads as TGTGCCAGCAGTTTATCGGGACAGGGCAATCAGCCCCAGCATTTT.